The clone carrying this TCR beta chain showed up many times. Its target is unknown. The CDR3 covers 14 residues. Germline CDR1 is WSHSY and CDR2 is SAAADI. Trimming removed 4 bases from V and 0 bases from J, with 7 bases in between. TCR cDNA was made by 5'RACE template switching, adding a universal primer site and UMIs. TCRdb recomputed calls from the 5' RACE reads with MiXCR, one row per CDR3 protein. The data hold 50,000 to 75,000 distinct CDR3 sequences, with 7.1% observed a single time. The source of the sample is a study of T cells after yellow fever vaccination. Findings of the study overall: Repertoires obtained by FACS sorting could include abundant clonotypes that entered as contaminants from the bulk population. A secondary response was less intense yet reached its peak sooner, at day 5 versus 15. Clones that expanded after primary vaccination mostly reappeared after the booster (roughly 96% CD4, 88% CD8).

The chain combines TRBV10-2 with TRBJ2-1, with D hard to call. Material: CD8+ T cells sorted from PBMCs, obtained on the day of the first yellow fever vaccination. This TCR was sampled from a man aged 18 to 29 who received the YFV17D yellow fever vaccine. CDR3 bases: TGCGCCAGCAGTGGCCCCGGCTCCTACAATGAGCAGTTCTTC. Translation: CASSGPGSYNEQFF.